This note documents a single T cell receptor beta chain sequence. Germline is not matched at one junction end, which may reflect a read error. Other DNA sequences in this specimen translate into the identical CDR3. Only in-frame clones appear in the TCRdb table, and some are missing; sequencing was by immunoSEQ multiplex PCR. This table holds 200,000 to 250,000 clones, approximately 84% found once. CDR1 is SNHLY, CDR2 FYNNEI, per germline. CDR3 length: 13 amino acids. The entry originates in a study of blood T cell repertoires in COVID-19. The chain has TRBV2 and TRBJ1-5; D might be TRBD1 (5 bases). This clonotype was obtained from a man aged 35 to 55 with acute or convalescent COVID-19. Sequencing was done on a sample of peripheral blood. The CDR3 sequence: CASSGEGNQPQHF. In DNA, the CDR3 is TGTGCCAGCAGTGGGGAGGGGAATCAGCCCCAACATTTT.